This T cell receptor beta chain is from a study of OX40 agonist ivuxolimab in advanced cancers. About the study as a whole: Ivuxolimab was a fully human IgG2 agonistic monoclonal antibody targeting the costimulatory receptor OX40 (CD134). Intravenous ivuxolimab was administered to patients every 2 weeks at six dose levels: 0.01, 0.1, 0.3, 1.5, 3 and 10 mg/kg. The paper covers the monotherapy dose-escalation part of the phase I ivuxolimab trial, which included N ≈ 52 patients. Patients were allowed to have had prior anti-PD-1, anti-PD-L1 or anti-CTLA-4 therapy, and more than 30% of the dose-escalation patients had previously received checkpoint inhibitors. Among the approximately 50 dose-escalation patients, 19 had hepatocellular carcinoma, about 15 melanoma, 9 renal cell carcinoma and 9 head and neck cancer. The point of sequencing TCRbeta in the periphery was to test whether ivuxolimab changed TCR sequence diversity and drove clonal T-cell expansion. Partial responses occurred in three dose-escalation patients, of whom one had hepatocellular carcinoma and two had cutaneous melanoma. The dose-escalation cohort was almost 85% male with a mean age of approximately 59 years, ranging from about 20 to 85. General study outcomes and caveats: At doses from 0.1 to 3.0 mg/kg, clonal expansion was seen in both CD4+ and CD8+ blood T cells between baseline and week 6. In partial responders in the 0.1-3.0 mg/kg groups, normalized peripheral clonal expansion was found to be among the lowest, especially among CD8+ T cells. Low levels of normalized T-cell clonal expansion were also seen in some patients who did not respond. After ivuxolimab, expanded clones were on average more numerous among CD8+ T cells than among CD4+ T cells. Which antigens the clonally expanded peripheral T cells were specific for was not determined.

About this clone itself: What antigen it recognizes has not been identified. One base away there is no much larger clone; base qualities are not given.

The trial excluded patients who had a history of autoimmune disease or were on systemic immunosuppression. Peripheral blood for TCR sequencing was drawn from every dose cohort at baseline, at cycle 4 day 1 and at cycle 7 day 1. The samples were drawn from a first-in-human, open-label, multicenter phase I dose-escalation trial of ivuxolimab. Adults with locally advanced or metastatic melanoma, renal cell carcinoma, hepatocellular carcinoma or head and neck squamous cell carcinoma were enrolled in the trial. Before TCR sequencing, CD4+ T cells and CD8+ T cells were sorted from peripheral blood as separate populations. Genomic DNA was isolated from the sorted cells so that the TCRbeta CDR3 region could be sequenced. The immunoSEQ Assay was used to sequence the TCRbeta CDR3 regions. This immuneACCESS table, as held by TCRdb, lists in-frame sequences with V and J called but not all clones. Of the missing ones, under half trace to an unresolved V gene in checked studies; the others have no known cause. The sample records under 65,000 clones, approximately 93% of which are singletons. The top ten clones comprise roughly a sixth of the sample.

Relative to germline, V is missing 4 bases and J is missing 5 bases, with 11 bases of the junction outside any gene match. Taken from the germline V gene, the CDR1 and CDR2 loops are SGHVS and FQNEAQ. The CDR3, from cysteine to phenylalanine, totals 16 residues. The CDR3 DNA has 48 bases and is translated from base 1. The sequence is built from TRBV7-8 and TRBJ2-1; 7 nucleotides in the junction match TRBD1. The sequenced sample was CD4+ or CD8+ T cells sorted from blood, obtained in a trial of the OX40 agonist ivuxolimab. This clonotype originated in an adult with an advanced solid tumor such as melanoma, head and neck, liver or kidney cancer. The nucleotide sequence is TGTGCCAGCAGCTCCCCCCGACAGGGTCTGGACAATGAGCAGTTCTTC. The translation is CASSSPRQGLDNEQFF.